This TCR beta chain was identified during a study of T cell responses to AZD1222 COVID-19 vaccine. Background on the study: The analysis combined second doses at about 4 or about 12 weeks. Study-wide results and limits: Spike-specific TCR repertoires showed rising breadth and depth after two AZD1222 doses. CD4 TCRs covered the whole spike, strongest at regions 160-218 and 743-854. Among the donors, most were white British and more were female, and clonal diversity was possibly underestimated.

Profiled with immunoSEQ multiplex PCR; TCRdb holds only in-frame clones, not every one. The table lists approximately 120,000 clones, 92% of them singletons, with around 0.96% in the top ten. As regards this clone: Its antigen is as yet unknown.

Unmatched junction bases numbered 8, after V lost 4 bases and J lost 5 bases. Germline values: CDR1 SGHNT, CDR2 YYREEE (reference sequence). CDR3 size: 14 residues. The receptor was isolated from an adult in good health. This material consisted of peripheral blood, taken on day 0 of AZD1222 vaccination. The V gene is TRBV5-4, the J gene TRBJ1-2, with TRBD1 matching 7 bases. CDR3 protein: CASSTEGTEYGYTF. The CDR3 DNA reads TGTGCCAGCAGCACGGAAGGGACAGAGTATGGCTACACCTTC.